Detailed here is one T cell receptor (beta chain). Its antigen is unidentified. The sample belongs to a study of a mutant IDH1 vaccine in newly diagnosed glioma. Study background: Radiotherapy, temozolomide, or both had been given previously, and both were given to most. Study-wide points: The authors found pseudoprogression apparently unrelated to changes in top peripheral T cell clonotypes.

Time point of the sample: week 5, during vaccination. The investigators gave 300 ug of mutant IDH1 20-mer peptide in each vaccine dose, together with topical imiquimod. Produced via immunoSEQ multiplex PCR; TCRdb's table is partial and in-frame only. The sample includes 49,000 or so clones, around four fifths of them seen just once. This TCR came from a woman between 35 and 50 years old with glioma. The sequences come from PBMCs, collected from a glioma patient whose treatment included an IDH1 peptide vaccine.

This chain's CDR3 is CASSLSDSSAYGYTF. In nucleotides, the CDR3 is TGCGCCAGCAGCTTGTCCGACTCCTCAGCCTATGGCTACACCTTC. The genes are TRBV5-1 and TRBJ1-2; no definite D call. The CDR3 contains 15 residues. Germline V gene data show CDR1 as SGHRS and CDR2 as YFSETQ. The ends were cut back, 1 base at V and 4 bases at J, with 14 bases in the middle.